This TCR beta chain was sequenced during a study of vaccination effects on CD4 cells after COVID-19. Study context: Post-vaccine sampling took place a median of 72 days after the second dose.

V was trimmed by 2 bases and J by 5 bases, leaving 15 bases between them. The CDR3 sequence is 15 residues long. CDR1 and CDR2 (germline): MNHEY, SVGAGI. Sequencing was performed with immunoSEQ multiplex PCR; in TCRdb, only in-frame clones are kept and a portion is missing. The table has under 35,000 clones, roughly 70% seen once. Comments on this clone: The target antigen is unknown.

Ahead of sequencing, the ViraFEST assay grew antigen-specific CD4+ T cells using viral peptide pools. The culture ran for approximately 11 days before CD4+ T cells were isolated. All study participants received two doses of BNT162b2 or mRNA-1273 vaccine. None of these healthy vaccinees had been infected with SARS-CoV-2 before vaccination. A few million PBMC per well received approximately 10 IU/ml IL-2 and approximately 9.2 ug/ml peptides in culture. The chain combines TRBV6-5 with TRBJ2-5, with D perhaps matching TRBD1 (5 bases). This clonotype was obtained from a human donor who received a COVID-19 vaccine. The sample was CD4+ T cells from PBMCs cultured with HCoV-NL63 spike peptides, taken after COVID-19 vaccination. Here the CDR3 reads CASSYQAGSGETQYF. The DNA of the CDR3 is TGTGCCAGCAGTTACCAGGCAGGGTCAGGGGAGACCCAGTACTTC.